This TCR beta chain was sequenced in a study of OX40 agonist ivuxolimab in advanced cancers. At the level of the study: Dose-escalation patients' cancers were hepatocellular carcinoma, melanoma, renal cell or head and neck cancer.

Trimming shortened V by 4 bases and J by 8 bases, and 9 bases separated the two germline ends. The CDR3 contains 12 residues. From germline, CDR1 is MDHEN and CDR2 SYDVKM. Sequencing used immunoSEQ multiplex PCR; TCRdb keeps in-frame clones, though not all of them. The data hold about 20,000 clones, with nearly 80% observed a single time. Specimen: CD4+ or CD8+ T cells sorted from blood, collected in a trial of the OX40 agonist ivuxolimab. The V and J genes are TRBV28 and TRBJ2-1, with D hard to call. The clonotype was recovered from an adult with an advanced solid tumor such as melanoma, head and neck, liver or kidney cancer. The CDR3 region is CASSSVGDEQFF. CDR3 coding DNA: TGTGCCAGCAGTTCCGTGGGCGATGAGCAGTTCTTC.